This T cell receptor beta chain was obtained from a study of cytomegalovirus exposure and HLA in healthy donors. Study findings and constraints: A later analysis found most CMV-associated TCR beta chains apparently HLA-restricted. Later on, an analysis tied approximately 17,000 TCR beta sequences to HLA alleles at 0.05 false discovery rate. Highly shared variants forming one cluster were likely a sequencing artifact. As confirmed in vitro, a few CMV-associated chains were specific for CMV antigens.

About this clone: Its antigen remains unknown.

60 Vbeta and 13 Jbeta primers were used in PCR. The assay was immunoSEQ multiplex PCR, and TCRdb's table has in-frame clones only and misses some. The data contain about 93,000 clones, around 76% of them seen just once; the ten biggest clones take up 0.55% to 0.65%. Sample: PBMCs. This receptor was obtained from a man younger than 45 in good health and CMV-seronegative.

The CDR3 DNA reads as TGTGCCAGCAGCTTAATTTTTTCCGTCCCGGGACAGGCGGGCGGGGAGCTGTTTTTT. Amino acids: CASSLIFSVPGQAGGELFF. This chain uses TRBV7-6 with TRBJ2-2; TRBD1 aligns across 8 bases. Looked up from germline, CDR1 is SGHVS and CDR2 is FNYEAQ. CDR3 length: 19 residues. J was trimmed by 7 bases and V by 2 bases; bases with no gene match: 18.